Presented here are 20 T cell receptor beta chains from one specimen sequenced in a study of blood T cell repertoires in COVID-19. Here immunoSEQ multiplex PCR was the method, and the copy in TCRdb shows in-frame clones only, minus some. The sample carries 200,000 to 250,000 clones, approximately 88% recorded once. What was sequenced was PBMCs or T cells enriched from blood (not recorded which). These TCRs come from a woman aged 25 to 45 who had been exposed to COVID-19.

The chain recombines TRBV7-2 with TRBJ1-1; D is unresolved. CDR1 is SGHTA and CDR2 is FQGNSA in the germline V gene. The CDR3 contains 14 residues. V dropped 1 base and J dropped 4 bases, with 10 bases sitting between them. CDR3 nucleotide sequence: TGTGCCAGCAGCTTAGGCCCGGGTGGCACTGAAGCTTTCTTT. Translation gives CASSLGPGGTEAFF.

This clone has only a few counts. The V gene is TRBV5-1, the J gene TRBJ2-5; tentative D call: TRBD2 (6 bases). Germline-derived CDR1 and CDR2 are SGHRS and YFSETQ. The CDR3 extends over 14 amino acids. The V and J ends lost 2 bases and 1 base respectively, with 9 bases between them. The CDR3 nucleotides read TGCGCCAGCAGCTTCGGGGGACTCCAAGAGACCCAGTACTTC. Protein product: CASSFGGLQETQYF.

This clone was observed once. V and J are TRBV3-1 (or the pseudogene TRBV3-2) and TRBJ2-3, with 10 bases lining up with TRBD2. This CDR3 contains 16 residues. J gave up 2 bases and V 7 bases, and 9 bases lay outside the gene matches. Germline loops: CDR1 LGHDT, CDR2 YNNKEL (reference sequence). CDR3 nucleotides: TGTGCCAGCACGCACAGCGGGAGGGAAAACACAGATACGCAGTATTTT. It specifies CASTHSGRENTDTQYF.

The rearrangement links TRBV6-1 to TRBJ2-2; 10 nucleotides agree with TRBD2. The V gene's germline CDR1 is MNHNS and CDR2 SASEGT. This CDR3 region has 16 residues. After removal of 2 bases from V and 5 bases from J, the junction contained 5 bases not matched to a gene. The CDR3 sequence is CASSELAGGGTGELFF. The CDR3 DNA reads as TGTGCCAGCAGTGAATTAGCGGGAGGTGGGACCGGGGAGCTGTTTTTT.

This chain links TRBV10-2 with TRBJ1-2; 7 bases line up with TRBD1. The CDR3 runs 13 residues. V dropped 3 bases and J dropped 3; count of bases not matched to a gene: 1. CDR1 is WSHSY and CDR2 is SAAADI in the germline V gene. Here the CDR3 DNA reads TGCGCCAGCAGTGATGACAGGGACTATGGCTACACCTTC. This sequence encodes CASSDDRDYGYTF.

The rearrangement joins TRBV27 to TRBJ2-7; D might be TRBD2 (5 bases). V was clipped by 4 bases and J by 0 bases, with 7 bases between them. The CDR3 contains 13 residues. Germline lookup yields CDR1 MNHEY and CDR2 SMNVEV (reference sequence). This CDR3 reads CASSSGYSYEQYF. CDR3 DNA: TGTGCCAGCAGTTCGGGGTACTCCTACGAGCAGTACTTC.

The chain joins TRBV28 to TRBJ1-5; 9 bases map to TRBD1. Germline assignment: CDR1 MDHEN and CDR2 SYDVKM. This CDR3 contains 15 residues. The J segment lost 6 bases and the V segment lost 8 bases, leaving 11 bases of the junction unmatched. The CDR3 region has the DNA TGTGCCAGCGGATGGGACAGGGAAAAAGGTCAGCCCCAGCATTTT. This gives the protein CASGWDREKGQPQHF.

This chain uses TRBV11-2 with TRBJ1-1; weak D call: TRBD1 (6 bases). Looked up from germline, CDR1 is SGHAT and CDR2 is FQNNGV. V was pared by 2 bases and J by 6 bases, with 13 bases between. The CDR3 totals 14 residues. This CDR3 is CASSLRQVGAEAFF. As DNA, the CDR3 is TGTGCCAGCAGCTTACGACAGGTTGGGGCTGAAGCTTTCTTT.

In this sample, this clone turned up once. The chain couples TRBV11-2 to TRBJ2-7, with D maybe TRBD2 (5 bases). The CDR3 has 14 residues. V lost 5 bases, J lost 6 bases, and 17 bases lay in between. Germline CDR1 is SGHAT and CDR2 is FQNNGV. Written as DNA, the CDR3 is TGTGCCAGCAGCCCTCTTCGGGGAAGCGGCGAGCAGTACTTC. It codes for CASSPLRGSGEQYF.

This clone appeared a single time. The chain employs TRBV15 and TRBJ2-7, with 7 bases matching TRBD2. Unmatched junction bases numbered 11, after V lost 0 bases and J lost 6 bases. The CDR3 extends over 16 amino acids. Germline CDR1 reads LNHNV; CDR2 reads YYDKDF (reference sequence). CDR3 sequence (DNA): TGTGCCACCAGCAGAGAGCAAAGGGTAGCGGGTTTCGAGCAGTACTTC. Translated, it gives CATSREQRVAGFEQYF.

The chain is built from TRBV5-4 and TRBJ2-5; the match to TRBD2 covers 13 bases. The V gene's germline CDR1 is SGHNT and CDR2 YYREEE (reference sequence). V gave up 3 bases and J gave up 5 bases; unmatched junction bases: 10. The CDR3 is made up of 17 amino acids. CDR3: CASSSPTSGRREETQYF. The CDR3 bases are TGTGCCAGCAGCTCGCCGACTAGCGGGAGGAGGGAGGAGACCCAGTACTTC.

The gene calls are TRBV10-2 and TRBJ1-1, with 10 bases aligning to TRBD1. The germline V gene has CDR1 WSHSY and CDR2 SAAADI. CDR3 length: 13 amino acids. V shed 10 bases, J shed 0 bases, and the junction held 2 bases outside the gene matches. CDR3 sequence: CAIGTGVNTEAFF. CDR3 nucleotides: TGCGCCATCGGGACAGGGGTGAACACTGAAGCTTTCTTT.

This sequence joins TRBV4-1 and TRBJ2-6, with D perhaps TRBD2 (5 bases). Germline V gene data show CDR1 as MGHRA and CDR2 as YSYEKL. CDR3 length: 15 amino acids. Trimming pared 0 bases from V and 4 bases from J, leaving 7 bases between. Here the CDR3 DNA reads TGCGCCAGCAGCCAAGAGGGGAGAGGGGCCAACGTCCTGACTTTC. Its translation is CASSQEGRGANVLTF.

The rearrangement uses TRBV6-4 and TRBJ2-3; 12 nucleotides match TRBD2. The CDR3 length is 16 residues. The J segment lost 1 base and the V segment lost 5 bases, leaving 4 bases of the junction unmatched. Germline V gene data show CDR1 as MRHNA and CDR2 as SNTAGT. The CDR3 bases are TGTGCCAGCAGTCGACTAGCGGGAGCAGGCACAGATACGCAGTATTTT. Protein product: CASSRLAGAGTDTQYF.

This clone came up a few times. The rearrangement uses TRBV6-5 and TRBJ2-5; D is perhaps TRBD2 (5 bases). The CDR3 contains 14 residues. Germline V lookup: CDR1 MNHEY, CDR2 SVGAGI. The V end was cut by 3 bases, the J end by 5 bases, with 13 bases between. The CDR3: CASSYRPPGETQYF. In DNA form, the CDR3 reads TGTGCCAGCAGTTATCGGCCACCGGGGGAGACCCAGTACTTC.

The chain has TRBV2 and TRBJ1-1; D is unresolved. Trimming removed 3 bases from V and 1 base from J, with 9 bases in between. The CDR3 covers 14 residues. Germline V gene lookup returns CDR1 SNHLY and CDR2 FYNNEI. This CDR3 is CASSDWAGNTEAFF. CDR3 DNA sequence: TGTGCCAGCAGTGATTGGGCGGGGAACACTGAAGCTTTCTTT.

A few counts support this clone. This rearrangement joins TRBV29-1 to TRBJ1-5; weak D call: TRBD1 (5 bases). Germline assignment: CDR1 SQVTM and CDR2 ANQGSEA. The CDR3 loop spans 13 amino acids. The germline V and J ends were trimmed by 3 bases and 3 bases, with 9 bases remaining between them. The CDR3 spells CSVDAGPNQPQHF. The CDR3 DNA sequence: TGCAGCGTTGACGCGGGGCCCAATCAGCCCCAGCATTTT. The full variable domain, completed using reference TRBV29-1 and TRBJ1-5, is SAVISQKPSRDICQRGTSLTIQCQVDSQVTMMFWYRQQPGQSLTLIATANQGSEATYESGFVIDKFPISRPNLTFSTLTVSNMSPEDSSIYLCSVDAGPNQPQHFGDGTRLSIL.

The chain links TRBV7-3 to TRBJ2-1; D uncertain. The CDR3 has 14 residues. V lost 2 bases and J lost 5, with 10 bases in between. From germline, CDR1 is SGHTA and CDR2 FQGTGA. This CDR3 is CASSLVPRDNEQFF. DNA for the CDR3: TGTGCCAGCAGCTTAGTCCCTCGCGACAATGAGCAGTTCTTC. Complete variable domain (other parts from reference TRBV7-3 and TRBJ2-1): GAGVSQTPSNKVTEKGKYVELRCDPISGHTALYWYRQSLGQGPEFLIYFQGTGAADDSGLPNDRFFAVRPEGSVSTLKIQRTERGDSAVYLCASSLVPRDNEQFFGPGTRLTVL.

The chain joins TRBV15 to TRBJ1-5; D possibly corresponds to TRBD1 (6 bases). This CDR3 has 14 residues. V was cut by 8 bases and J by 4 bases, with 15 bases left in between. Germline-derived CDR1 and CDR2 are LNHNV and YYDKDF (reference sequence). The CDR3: CATALERGNQPQHF. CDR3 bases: TGTGCCACCGCTCTCGAAAGGGGGAATCAGCCCCAGCATTTT.

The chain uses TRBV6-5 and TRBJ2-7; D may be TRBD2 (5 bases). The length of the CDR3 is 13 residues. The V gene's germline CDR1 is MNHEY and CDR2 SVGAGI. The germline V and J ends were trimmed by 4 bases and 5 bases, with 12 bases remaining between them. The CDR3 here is CASSSLYSDEQYF. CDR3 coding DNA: TGTGCCAGCAGTTCCTTGTATAGCGACGAGCAGTACTTC.